The rows below give T cell receptor beta chains drawn from one sample of a study of blood T cell repertoires in COVID-19. Clones were read by immunoSEQ multiplex PCR, and TCRdb kept only the in-frame ones, dropping some. Counted here are 95,000 to 150,000 clones, 82% occurring once; the ten biggest clones make up 3.5% to 5.5%. The sequencing sample was made of peripheral blood. These receptors were collected from a woman in her seventies with acute or convalescent COVID-19. Each CDR3 is given with its conserved first and last residue. D genes are given only for firm matches. Some rows mark clone size as missing; the rest say once, few, many or name a class of expanded clone.

V: TRBV29-1; size: -; D: -; J: TRBJ2-5; CDR3: CSVGVGSRETQYF; DNA: TGCAGCGTTGGGGTAGGGAGTCGAGAGACCCAGTACTTC
V: TRBV4-1; size: few; D: -; J: TRBJ1-2; CDR3: CASSQASVQDNYGYTF; DNA: TGCGCCAGCAGCCAAGCTTCCGTGCAGGATAACTATGGCTACACCTTC
V: TRBV2; size: -; D: -; J: TRBJ1-6; CDR3: CASSPDSRYNSPLHF; DNA: TGTGCCAGCAGTCCCGACAGTAGGTATAATTCACCCCTCCACTTT
V: TRBV7-9; size: -; D: TRBD1; J: TRBJ1-2; CDR3: CALPLHEGASGYTF; DNA: TGTGCCCTACCATTGCACGAGGGGGCTAGCGGCTACACCTTC
V: TRBV28; size: -; D: -; J: TRBJ1-2; CDR3: CASSLYRGDYGYTF; DNA: TGTGCCAGCAGTTTATATCGGGGGGACTATGGCTACACCTTC
V: TRBV3-1/TRBV3-2; size: once; D: -; J: TRBJ1-1; CDR3: CASSQAIGWGGRTEAFF; DNA: TGTGCCAGCAGCCAAGCGATCGGTTGGGGAGGGAGAACTGAAGCTTTCTTT
V: TRBV7-3; size: -; D: TRBD1; J: TRBJ2-2; CDR3: CASSFRQGADTGELFF; DNA: TGTGCCAGCAGCTTCCGACAGGGGGCGGACACCGGGGAGCTGTTTTTT
V: TRBV24-1; size: -; D: -; J: TRBJ1-1; CDR3: CATSDLQTAPNTEAFF; DNA: TGTGCCACCAGTGATTTGCAAACAGCACCGAACACTGAAGCTTTCTTT
V: TRBV7-2; size: -; D: -; J: TRBJ2-3; CDR3: CASSLGGLRDTQYF; DNA: TGTGCCAGCAGCTTAGGTGGTCTGCGGGATACGCAGTATTTT
V: TRBV2; size: -; D: -; J: TRBJ1-2; CDR3: CASLKGQHNYGYTF; DNA: TGTGCCAGCCTCAAGGGGCAGCATAACTATGGCTACACCTTC
V: TRBV6-4; size: -; D: TRBD1; J: TRBJ1-6; CDR3: CASSDSTGGNSPLHF; DNA: TGTGCCAGCAGTGACTCAACAGGGGGCAATTCACCCCTCCACTTT
V: TRBV6-5; size: -; D: -; J: TRBJ1-2; CDR3: CASSYLGRRRVGYTF; DNA: TGTGCCAGCAGTTACTTGGGGCGGCGGAGGGTTGGCTACACCTTC
V: TRBV12-3/TRBV12-4; size: -; D: -; J: TRBJ2-3; CDR3: CASSLPGAQYF; DNA: TGTGCCAGCAGTTTACCGGGAGCGCAGTATTTT
V: TRBV10-3; size: once; D: -; J: TRBJ1-1; CDR3: CASVSGGMNTEAFF; DNA: TGTGCCTCCGTTAGCGGAGGGATGAACACTGAAGCTTTCTTT
V: TRBV6-1; size: once; D: TRBD1; J: TRBJ1-2; CDR3: CASSDRQGYGYTF; DNA: TGTGCCAGCAGTGATAGACAGGGGTATGGCTACACCTTC
V: TRBV3-1/TRBV3-2; size: -; D: -; J: TRBJ1-6; CDR3: CASSQDLARGRRNSPLHF; DNA: TGTGCCAGCAGCCAAGATCTGGCCAGGGGAAGACGGAATTCACCCCTCCACTTT
V: TRBV30; size: once; D: -; J: TRBJ2-5; CDR3: CAWSRGTSQETQYF; DNA: TGTGCCTGGAGCCGGGGGACCAGCCAAGAGACCCAGTACTTC
V: TRBV10-1; size: -; D: TRBD2; J: TRBJ2-2; CDR3: CASSVSPGLAGNTGELFF; DNA: TGCGCCAGCAGTGTATCCCCCGGACTAGCGGGGAACACCGGGGAGCTGTTTTTT
V: TRBV19; size: once; D: -; J: TRBJ1-2; CDR3: CASSNELLSHYGYTF; DNA: TGTGCCAGTAGTAACGAATTACTATCCCACTATGGCTACACCTTC
V: TRBV7-2; size: -; D: -; J: TRBJ1-2; CDR3: CASSTGTFGYTF; DNA: TGTGCCAGCAGCACAGGGACATTTGGCTACACCTTC
V: TRBV5-4; size: few; D: -; J: TRBJ2-6; CDR3: CASSPAGPRGANVLTF; DNA: TGTGCCAGCAGCCCCGCGGGGCCGAGGGGGGCCAACGTCCTGACTTTC
V: TRBV4-3; size: few; D: -; J: TRBJ1-2; CDR3: CASSPAAGMEYGYTF; DNA: TGCGCCAGCAGCCCCGCGGCAGGGATGGAGTATGGCTACACCTTC
V: TRBV5-1; size: -; D: TRBD1; J: TRBJ1-4; CDR3: CASSATGATNEKLFF; DNA: TGCGCCAGCAGCGCGACAGGGGCAACTAATGAAAAACTGTTTTTT
V: TRBV4-3; size: -; D: -; J: TRBJ2-2; CDR3: CASSQDERRHTGELFF; DNA: TGCGCCAGCAGCCAAGATGAGAGGCGGCACACCGGGGAGCTGTTTTTT
V: TRBV30; size: -; D: TRBD1; J: TRBJ1-2; CDR3: CAWGTALGGYTF; DNA: TGTGCCTGGGGGACAGCCCTTGGGGGCTACACCTTC
V: TRBV3-1/TRBV3-2; size: few; D: -; J: TRBJ1-1; CDR3: CASSYSGVGTEAFF; DNA: TGTGCCAGCAGCTACTCCGGGGTGGGCACTGAAGCTTTCTTT
V: TRBV10-3; size: -; D: TRBD2; J: TRBJ2-1; CDR3: CAISASTGLATLSYNEQFF; DNA: TGTGCCATCAGTGCCTCCACGGGACTAGCGACTCTCTCCTACAATGAGCAGTTCTTC
V: TRBV2; size: -; D: -; J: TRBJ2-2; CDR3: CASSTLNTGELFF; DNA: TGTGCCAGCTCGACTCTGAACACCGGGGAGCTGTTTTTT
V: TRBV6-5; size: -; D: -; J: TRBJ1-2; CDR3: CASKSQGEGYTF; DNA: TGTGCCAGCAAGTCGCAGGGTGAGGGCTACACCTTC
V: TRBV7-9; size: -; D: -; J: TRBJ2-1; CDR3: CASSSSNEQFF; DNA: TGTGCCAGCAGCTCTTCCAATGAGCAGTTCTTC
V: TRBV19; size: -; D: -; J: TRBJ1-2; CDR3: CASSTVSFGYTF; DNA: TGTGCCAGTAGTACGGTGTCGTTTGGCTACACCTTC
V: TRBV7-8; size: -; D: -; J: TRBJ1-2; CDR3: CASSLGPGPGGYTF; DNA: TGTGCCAGCAGCTTAGGCCCAGGGCCCGGTGGCTACACCTTC
V: TRBV6-5; size: -; D: -; J: TRBJ1-2; CDR3: CASRKEGRNGYTF; DNA: TGTGCCAGCAGGAAGGAGGGGAGGAATGGCTACACCTTC
V: TRBV7-2; size: -; D: -; J: TRBJ2-2; CDR3: CASSLAGVGTGELFF; DNA: TGTGCCAGCAGCTTAGCCGGGGTGGGGACCGGGGAGCTGTTTTTT
V: TRBV27; size: few; D: TRBD1; J: TRBJ1-4; CDR3: CASSLRGQSNEKLFF; DNA: TGTGCCAGCAGTCTCCGGGGACAGTCTAATGAAAAACTGTTTTTT
V: TRBV3-1/TRBV3-2; size: -; D: -; J: TRBJ2-3; CDR3: CASSSRETDTQYF; DNA: TGTGCCAGCAGCTCCCGGGAGACAGATACGCAGTATTTT
V: TRBV6-2/TRBV6-3; size: -; D: TRBD1; J: TRBJ1-5; CDR3: CASSYSGTGVGQPQHF; DNA: TGTGCCAGCAGTTACTCGGGGACAGGGGTGGGTCAGCCCCAGCATTTT
V: TRBV9; size: -; D: -; J: TRBJ1-1; CDR3: CASSVDGRNTEAFF; DNA: TGTGCCAGCAGCGTAGATGGGAGGAACACTGAAGCTTTCTTT
V: TRBV30; size: -; D: -; J: TRBJ1-6; CDR3: CAWRRDPEAPLHF; DNA: TGTGCCTGGAGACGTGACCCGGAGGCACCCCTCCACTTT